These 26 T cell receptor beta chains were all obtained from the same sample, sequenced in a study of blood T cell repertoires in COVID-19. The method was immunoSEQ multiplex PCR; TCRdb's version includes in-frame clones alone and lacks a portion of them. The profile shows 80,000 or so clones, about 85% of them singletons. Sequencing was carried out using peripheral blood. These receptor sequences come from a human donor in a cohort sampled during active COVID-19.

The chain recombines TRBV6-5 with TRBJ1-2, with D unresolved. V lost 7 bases to trimming and J lost 5 bases, with 11 bases between them. Germline V gene sequence: CDR1 MNHEY, CDR2 SVGAGI. This CDR3 comprises 12 residues. DNA for the CDR3: TGTGCCAGCACGCGGACTGATTATGGCTACACCTTC. As protein: CASTRTDYGYTF.

This rearrangement joins TRBV5-1 to TRBJ1-4, with 7 positions matching TRBD1. Germline V gives CDR1 SGHRS, CDR2 YFSETQ. The CDR3 loop spans 16 amino acids. The junction had 10 bases not matched to a gene; V was cut back by 0 bases and J by 8 bases. For the CDR3, the DNA is TGCGCCAGCAGCTTGGGACAGGGCACCCATGCGGAAAAACTGTTTTTT. Protein sequence: CASSLGQGTHAEKLFF.

V gene TRBV3-1 (or the pseudogene TRBV3-2) combines with J gene TRBJ2-1, with 12 bases matching TRBD2. V gave up 4 bases and J gave up 6 bases; unmatched junction bases: 4. There are 15 residues in the CDR3. Germline values: CDR1 LGHDT, CDR2 YNNKEL (reference sequence). The CDR3 reads CASSPRTSGTNEQFF. CDR3 DNA sequence: TGTGCCAGCAGCCCCCGGACTAGCGGGACCAATGAGCAGTTCTTC.

This rearrangement joins TRBV10-1 to TRBJ1-2; a possible D gene is TRBD1 (5 bases). CDR1 and CDR2 from the germline V gene are WNHNN and SYGVQD (reference sequence). Trimming removed 6 bases from V and 4 bases from J, with 12 bases in between. This CDR3 comprises 13 residues. CDR3 in DNA: TGCGCCAGCAGCCCTCAGGGCTCCTATGGCTACACCTTC. Amino acid sequence: CASSPQGSYGYTF.

This chain links TRBV9 with TRBJ2-3, with a weak D call TRBD1 (6 bases). The germline V gene encodes CDR1 SGDLS and CDR2 YYNGEE. Trimming left V 2 bases short and J 0 bases short, with 7 bases between. CDR3 length: 14 amino acids. CDR3 sequence reads: CASSVRGSTDTQYF. As DNA, the CDR3 is TGTGCCAGCAGCGTTAGGGGGAGCACAGATACGCAGTATTTT.

The rearrangement links TRBV5-8 to TRBJ2-3, with a possible D match to TRBD1 (5 bases). CDR1 and CDR2 (germline): SGHTS, YDEGEE. The CDR3 consists of 15 residues. V was clipped by 4 bases and J by 1 base, with 13 bases between them. In DNA, the CDR3 is TGTGCCAGCAGCCCCACAGGCGTCGGCACAGATACGCAGTATTTT. This gives the protein CASSPTGVGTDTQYF. Full variable domain (rest looked up from reference TRBV5-8 and TRBJ2-3): EAGVTQSPTHLIKTRGQQATLRCSPISGHTSVYWYQQALGLGLQFLLWYDEGEERNRGNFPPRFSGRQFPNYSSELNVNALELEDSALYLCASSPTGVGTDTQYFGPGTRLTVL.

The chain carries TRBV19 and TRBJ2-1; 8 bases fit TRBD2. This CDR3 comprises 20 residues. Germline V gives CDR1 LNHDA, CDR2 SQIVND (reference sequence). The ends lost 5 bases at V and 5 bases at J; junction bases unmatched: 23. The chain's CDR3 is CASSRREPGLGRRGNNEQFF. In DNA, the CDR3 is TGTGCCAGTAGTCGCAGGGAACCGGGACTAGGCAGAAGAGGGAACAATGAGCAGTTCTTC.

The chain employs TRBV5-1 and TRBJ2-7, with 8 bases lining up with TRBD1. The CDR3 consists of 14 residues. Looked up from germline, CDR1 is SGHRS and CDR2 is YFSETQ. Germline trimming cut 0 bases from V and 7 bases from J; bases unmatched to any gene: 6. CDR3 sequence: CASSLVQGADEQYF. CDR3 coding DNA: TGCGCCAGCAGCTTGGTGCAGGGGGCGGATGAGCAGTACTTC.

V and J are TRBV29-1 and TRBJ1-1, with a possible D match to TRBD1 (5 bases). CDR1 and CDR2 from the germline V gene are SQVTM and ANQGSEA. This CDR3 contains 10 residues. Deletions cut 4 bases from V and 5 bases from J, with 5 bases between. CDR3 in DNA: TGCAGCGTTGGACAGACTGAAGCTTTCTTT. Translated, it gives CSVGQTEAFF.

This rearrangement joins TRBV6-5 to TRBJ2-5, with D unresolved. CDR1 and CDR2 from the germline V gene are MNHEY and SVGAGI. Trimming took off 6 bases at V and 1 base at J, with 15 bases between the two ends. This CDR3 is built from 15 residues. CDR3 coding DNA: TGTGCCAGCAGGAGAATCGCGGCAGTCCAAGAGACCCAGTACTTC. Amino acids: CASRRIAAVQETQYF.

The chain combines TRBV27 with TRBJ2-7; TRBD1 aligns across 7 bases. The CDR3 sequence is 15 residues long. Trimming at V came to 5 bases and at J to 6 bases, leaving 13 bases not matched to a gene. Germline loops: CDR1 MNHEY, CDR2 SMNVEV (reference sequence). The CDR3: CASSQIGAGGAEQYF. Here the CDR3 DNA reads TGTGCCAGCAGTCAAATCGGGGCAGGGGGTGCCGAGCAGTACTTC.

This chain links TRBV28 with TRBJ1-3, with D perhaps TRBD1 (6 bases). Germline assignment: CDR1 MDHEN and CDR2 SYDVKM. The CDR3 is 15 residues long. V was pared by 8 bases and J by 3 bases, with 17 bases between. Here the CDR3 DNA reads TGTGCCAGCGGAATACAGGGAACGAGTGGAAACACCATATATTTT. It encodes CASGIQGTSGNTIYF.

For the CDR3, the DNA is TGTGCCAGCAGCCCGTCGACTAGCGGGATTTCTGCTGAGCAGTTCTTC. It specifies CASSPSTSGISAEQFF. The rearrangement uses TRBV13 and TRBJ2-1; TRBD2 matches at 11 bases. Germline V lookup: CDR1 PRHDT, CDR2 FYEKMQ (reference sequence). J lost 9 bases, V lost 5 bases, and 12 bases had no gene match. CDR3 size: 16 residues. Looking up the rest from reference TRBV13 and TRBJ2-1 gives the full variable domain: AAGVIQSPRHLIKEKRETATLKCYPIPRHDTVYWYQQGPGQDPQFLISFYEKMQSDKGSIPDRFSAQQFSDYHSELNMSSLELGDSALYFCASSPSTSGISAEQFFGPGTRLTVL.

This clone was counted between two and nine times. The chain carries TRBV7-6 and TRBJ2-3, with D perhaps matching TRBD1 (5 bases). Germline CDR1 reads SGHVS; CDR2 reads FNYEAQ. The CDR3 consists of 14 residues. The germline V and J ends were trimmed by 5 bases and 6 bases, with 15 bases remaining between them. The CDR3 protein is CASSQTPRVDTQYF. The CDR3, as DNA: TGTGCCAGCAGCCAGACCCCCAGGGTTGATACGCAGTATTTT.

The chain combines TRBV5-6 with TRBJ1-1, with 7 positions matching TRBD1. Germline assignment: CDR1 SGHDT and CDR2 YYEEEE. The CDR3 contains 17 residues. Trimming took 4 bases from V and 1 from J; bases not matched to a gene: 13. CDR3 amino acids: CASSESYRGERNTEAFF. The CDR3 coding sequence is TGTGCCAGCAGCGAATCTTACAGGGGAGAAAGGAACACTGAAGCTTTCTTT.

The chain links TRBV27 to TRBJ1-5, with 11 positions matching TRBD1. Germline values: CDR1 MNHEY, CDR2 SMNVEV (reference sequence). The length of the CDR3 is 15 residues. V lost 5 bases to trimming and J lost 6 bases; unmatched junction nucleotides: 6. CDR3 nucleotides: TGTGCCAGCAGTCAGGACAGGGGGCTGCGTCAGCCCCAGCATTTT. It is translated as CASSQDRGLRQPQHF.

V is TRBV6-6 and J is TRBJ2-2; D ambiguous. Germline CDR1 MNHNY, CDR2 SVGAGI (reference sequence). V gave up 5 bases and J gave up 3 bases, with 10 bases separating them. The CDR3 is 14 amino acids. This CDR3 is CASSDQSDTGELFF. CDR3 nucleotides: TGTGCCAGCAGTGACCAGAGCGACACCGGGGAGCTGTTTTTT.

The J gene is TRBJ2-1, the V gene TRBV27; TRBD1 matches at 10 bases. The V gene's germline CDR1 is MNHEY and CDR2 SMNVEV (reference sequence). The V gene end was trimmed by 2 bases and the J gene end by 4 bases; junction bases not matched to a gene: 2. The CDR3 is 15 amino acids. CDR3 coding DNA: TGTGCCAGCAGTTTAGACAGGGGGCTTTACAATGAGCAGTTCTTC. Encoded protein: CASSLDRGLYNEQFF.

The chain combines TRBV21-1 with TRBJ1-2; the table's D call of TRBD1 was not tested on the DNA. TRBV21-1 is termed a pseudogene. CDR3 size: 13 residues. The chain's CDR3 is CASSKRGPFGYTF. The CDR3 DNA follows: TGTGCCAGCAGCAAGAGGGGGCCGTTTGGCTACACCTTC.

The chain joins TRBV6-5 to TRBJ2-1; tentative D call: TRBD2 (6 bases). V was clipped by 4 bases and J by 6 bases, with 10 bases between them. The germline V gene has CDR1 MNHEY and CDR2 SVGAGI. The CDR3 loop spans 13 amino acids. For the CDR3, the DNA is TGTGCCAGCAGTTTCCGGGACTCCAATGAGCAGTTCTTC. Its translation: CASSFRDSNEQFF.

This clone showed up just a few times. The chain combines TRBV18 with TRBJ1-2; the match to TRBD1 covers 10 bases. The trim removed 3 bases at V and 3 bases at J, leaving 4 bases unmatched. Germline V gene lookup returns CDR1 KGHSH and CDR2 LQKENI. The CDR3 spans 15 residues. The CDR3 protein is CASSPRGTGDYGYTF. Written as DNA, the CDR3 is TGTGCCAGCTCACCGAGGGGGACAGGGGACTATGGCTACACCTTC.

This sequence joins TRBV9 and TRBJ1-2; 12 bases are a match to TRBD1. This CDR3 region has 16 residues. Per the germline V gene, CDR1 is SGDLS and CDR2 is YYNGEE. Trimming cost V 0 bases and J 4 bases; bases outside gene matches: 4. In nucleotides, the CDR3 is TGTGCCAGCAGCGTAGAGGGACAGGGGGCTGGCTATGGCTACACCTTC. It yields the protein CASSVEGQGAGYGYTF.

The V gene is TRBV5-5, the J gene TRBJ2-7; 7 bases are shared with TRBD2. The CDR3 covers 15 residues. The germline V gene has CDR1 SGHKS and CDR2 YYEKEE (reference sequence). J gave up 4 bases and V 4 bases, and 11 bases lay outside the gene matches. The CDR3 here is CASSTRAGVGYEQYF. DNA of the CDR3: TGTGCCAGCAGCACTCGTGCGGGGGTAGGTTACGAGCAGTACTTC.

The rearrangement links TRBV30 to TRBJ1-2; D may be TRBD1 (6 bases). Germline CDR1 GTSNPN, CDR2 SVGIG (reference sequence). Trimming removed 0 bases at V and 4 bases at J, with 12 bases between. This CDR3 is built from 14 residues. The CDR3 DNA reads as TGTGCCTGGAGTGTAGGGGGGGGGAGCTATGGCTACACCTTC. Its protein is CAWSVGGGSYGYTF.

The chain couples TRBV4-1 to TRBJ2-4, with D perhaps matching TRBD2 (6 bases). This CDR3 contains 18 residues. Per germline, CDR1 MGHRA and CDR2 YSYEKL. Trimming stripped 1 base from V and 8 bases from J, with 24 bases between. The CDR3 spells CASSQGEFRVLGGDIQYF. CDR3 in DNA: TGCGCCAGCAGCCAAGGGGAGTTCCGGGTACTCGGGGGAGACATTCAGTACTTC.

The chain carries TRBV19 and TRBJ1-2, with TRBD1 matching over 8 bases. The germline CDR1 and CDR2 sequences are LNHDA and SQIVND (reference sequence). Germline trimming cut 2 bases from V and 4 bases from J; bases unmatched to any gene: 12. This CDR3 is 17 amino acids long. CDR3 DNA: TGTGCCAGTAGTATACTTGCCAGGGGGCGAAATGGCTATGGCTACACCTTC. Translated: CASSILARGRNGYGYTF.